Below are 8 T cell receptor beta chains sequenced from a single sample in a study of T-cell memory formation after mild COVID-19. One entry per CDR3 protein, called by TCRdb with MiXCR from the 5' RACE reads. The data show under 550,000 distinct CDR3 sequences, about 20% seen once. Sample: PBMCs or a T cell subset sorted from them (not recorded which). Receptor source: an adult woman who had mild COVID-19 (a few samples of this study predate the infection). Cell type and time point are not known.

This chain joins TRBV5-1 and TRBJ1-2; the D gene is possibly TRBD1 (6 bases). Trimming removed 2 bases from V and 4 bases from J, with 12 bases in between. Germline CDR1 SGHRS, CDR2 YFSETQ. This CDR3 is built from 14 residues. The DNA of the CDR3 is TGCGCCAGCAGCTTCGAGGGAGGGGGCTATGGCTACACCTTC. Translating gives CASSFEGGGYGYTF.

This rearrangement joins TRBV5-1 to TRBJ1-6; no definite D call. Germline-derived CDR1 and CDR2 are SGHRS and YFSETQ. The CDR3 loop spans 16 amino acids. V was pared by 4 bases and J by 7 bases, with 18 bases between. CDR3: CASSRRDDGWNSPLHF. CDR3 coding DNA: TGCGCCAGCAGCCGACGCGACGACGGGTGGAATTCACCCCTCCACTTT.

This clonotype has a handful of counts. The chain uses TRBV20-1 and TRBJ2-3; 8 bases align to TRBD2. V gave up 3 bases and J gave up 2 bases; unmatched junction bases: 4. Germline CDR1 reads DFQATT; CDR2 reads SNEGSKA (reference sequence). The CDR3 has 14 residues. The CDR3 protein is CSARGREATDTQYF. The CDR3, as DNA: TGCAGTGCTAGGGGGCGGGAGGCCACAGATACGCAGTATTTT.

The rearrangement uses TRBV5-5 and TRBJ2-2, with D possibly matching TRBD1 (6 bases). V was shortened by 1 base and J by 1 base, with 17 bases between the two germline ends. Germline loops: CDR1 SGHKS, CDR2 YYEKEE (reference sequence). This CDR3 comprises 18 residues. The CDR3 nucleotides read TGTGCCAGCAGCTTGCTGACCTGGGACACGAAGAACACCGGGGAGCTGTTTTTT. It yields the protein CASSLLTWDTKNTGELFF.

This clonotype was detected only a few times. This chain links TRBV4-1 with TRBJ2-7; D gene uncertain. From germline, CDR1 is MGHRA and CDR2 YSYEKL. This CDR3 is built from 18 residues. The V gene lost 0 bases and the J gene lost 1 base, with 19 bases spanning the gap. The CDR3 loop reads CASSQDPVGSSGSYEQYF. DNA of the CDR3: TGCGCCAGCAGCCAAGATCCCGTAGGTAGTAGTGGATCCTACGAGCAGTACTTC.

V usage is TRBV5-1 and J usage is TRBJ2-7; 7 bases line up with TRBD2. Germline V gene data show CDR1 as SGHRS and CDR2 as YFSETQ. CDR3 size: 16 residues. The J segment lost 2 bases and the V segment lost 0 bases, leaving 8 bases of the junction unmatched. The CDR3 bases are TGCGCCAGCAGCTTGGCCGCGCGGGGGTCCCCCTACGAGCAGTACTTC. Translation: CASSLAARGSPYEQYF.

This clonotype appeared a few times. The chain links TRBV2 to TRBJ1-6; possibly TRBD1 for D (5 bases). V was clipped by 1 base and J by 8 bases, with 12 bases between them. The germline gives CDR1 SNHLY, CDR2 FYNNEI. The CDR3 totals 15 residues. CDR3 DNA sequence: TGTGCCAGCAGTGAAGTCGGCAGGGTGGATTCACCCCTCCACTTT. This translates into CASSEVGRVDSPLHF. The whole variable domain, filled in from reference TRBV2 and TRBJ1-6, reads EPEVTQTPSHQVTQMGQEVILRCVPISNHLYFYWYRQILGQKVEFLVSFYNNEISEKSEIFDDQFSVERPDGSNFTLKIRSTKLEDSAMYFCASSEVGRVDSPLHFGNGTRLTVT.

The V call is TRBV7-3, the J call TRBJ2-3; no clear D. The germline CDR1 and CDR2 sequences are SGHTA and FQGTGA. Trimming cost V 2 bases and J 2 bases, with 5 bases left between them. The CDR3 loop spans 13 amino acids. The CDR3 is CASSLLSTDTQYF. CDR3 coding DNA: TGTGCCAGCAGCTTACTCTCCACAGATACGCAGTATTTT.